Shown below are 27 T cell receptor beta chains from a single sample sequenced in a study of glioma-infiltrating T cells. Amplification of TCR alpha and beta CDR3 regions from RNA used iRepertoire nested multiplex PCR. MiXCR was run by TCRdb on the multiplex PCR reads, yielding one entry per CDR3 protein. The sample yields some 150,000 distinct CDR3 sequences, around 42% seen once. Sequenced sample: glioma tissue, nonneoplastic brain tissue, or PBMCs (not recorded which). The origin of the receptors is a human donor with low-grade glioma or glioblastoma, undergoing nonglioma brain surgery, or in good health (not recorded which).

V is TRBV5-1 and J is TRBJ2-7; D is unclear. V was clipped by 0 bases and J by 5 bases, with 9 bases between them. The length of the CDR3 is 13 residues. Germline CDR1 and CDR2: SGHRS and YFSETQ. The CDR3 sequence is CASSLVPPHEQYF. CDR3 sequence (DNA): TGCGCCAGCAGCTTGGTTCCACCCCACGAGCAGTACTTC.

Many counts were recorded for this clonotype. The V and J genes are TRBV2 and TRBJ2-7, with a weak D call TRBD1 (6 bases). Per germline, CDR1 SNHLY and CDR2 FYNNEI. The V end was cut by 4 bases, the J end by 5 bases, with 18 bases between. The CDR3 is 15 residues long. CDR3 nucleotides: TGTGCCAGCAGTGTCATCGGGCAAGGGGGTGACGAGCAGTACTTC. Translating gives CASSVIGQGGDEQYF.

The chain carries TRBV6-2 or TRBV6-3 and TRBJ2-3, with 8 nucleotides matching TRBD2. This CDR3 is built from 17 residues. The V gene's germline CDR1 is MNHEY and CDR2 SVGEGT. Unmatched junction bases numbered 16, after V lost 6 bases and J lost 5 bases. CDR3 nucleotides: TGTGCCAGCAGATACCCGGGACCAGCGGGGGCGGAAGATACGCAGTATTTT. Translation: CASRYPGPAGAEDTQYF.

This clonotype was seen a few times. The V gene is TRBV6-2 or TRBV6-3, the J gene TRBJ1-6, with D possibly matching TRBD1 (5 bases). This CDR3 spans 16 amino acids. Looked up from germline, CDR1 is MNHEY and CDR2 is SVGEGT. Trimming left V 2 bases short and J 5 bases short, with 13 bases between. In nucleotides, the CDR3 is TGTGCCAGCAGTTACGCCTCGACAGCAGATAATTCACCCCTCCACTTT. The encoded protein is CASSYASTADNSPLHF.

V is TRBV4-1 and J is TRBJ1-1; D is undetermined. Germline CDR1 and CDR2: MGHRA and YSYEKL. The germline V and J ends were trimmed by 3 bases and 8 bases, with 10 bases remaining between them. The CDR3 is 12 amino acids. The CDR3 region is CASSQIPTEAFF. The CDR3 DNA follows: TGCGCCAGCAGCCAGATACCGACAGAAGCTTTCTTT.

The rearrangement uses TRBV4-1 and TRBJ2-7; tentative D call: TRBD2 (6 bases). The CDR3 is 15 amino acids. The V and J ends lost 0 bases and 3 bases respectively, with 12 bases between them. Germline CDR1 reads MGHRA; CDR2 reads YSYEKL. CDR3 loop: CASSQEPGRYYEQYF. CDR3 in DNA: TGCGCCAGCAGCCAAGAACCAGGGAGGTACTACGAGCAGTACTTC.

This clonotype was seen a few times. The J gene is TRBJ2-5, the V gene TRBV10-3; D remains unclear. V was clipped by 3 bases and J by 5 bases, with 4 bases between them. This CDR3 is 11 amino acids long. From germline, CDR1 is ENHRY and CDR2 SYGVKD. The CDR3 reads CAISESETQYF. The CDR3 region has the DNA TGTGCCATCAGTGAATCGGAGACCCAGTACTTC.

This clonotype showed up just a few times. J is TRBJ1-5 and V is TRBV6-2 or TRBV6-3, with D unclear. Germline V gives CDR1 MNHEY, CDR2 SVGEGT. This CDR3 spans 14 amino acids. Trimming took off 6 bases at V and 0 bases at J, with 9 bases between the two ends. The CDR3 spells CASSQTTSNQPQHF. In DNA, the CDR3 is TGTGCCAGCAGCCAGACCACTAGCAATCAGCCCCAGCATTTT.

The rearrangement joins TRBV7-7 to TRBJ2-5; D may match TRBD1 or TRBD2 (5 bases each). The CDR3 contains 15 residues. Germline CDR1 is SSHAT and CDR2 is FNYEAQ (reference sequence). Trimming took off 6 bases at V and 4 bases at J, with 18 bases between the two ends. CDR3 in DNA: TGTGCCAGCAGTGAACTCGGGGCCTCGGGAGAGACCCAGTACTTC. As protein: CASSELGASGETQYF.

A few counts support this clonotype. V is TRBV7-2 and J is TRBJ2-3; no definite D call. The length of the CDR3 is 14 residues. CDR1 is SGHTA, CDR2 FQGNSA, per germline. Trimming stripped 7 bases from V and 2 bases from J, with 13 bases between. CDR3 bases: TGTGCCAGCATCCCGGGCCCATCCACAGATACGCAGTATTTT. This encodes CASIPGPSTDTQYF.

The chain combines TRBV7-2 with TRBJ1-6; D unclear. The germline V and J ends were trimmed by 2 bases and 12 bases, with 14 bases remaining between them. In germline, CDR1 is SGHTA, CDR2 FQGNSA. This CDR3 has 14 amino acids. Written as DNA, the CDR3 is TGTGCCAGCAGCTTAACCCCCCCGGCAGAACCCCTCCACTTT. The encoded protein is CASSLTPPAEPLHF.

In this sample, this clonotype turned up many times. This chain joins TRBV20-1 and TRBJ2-5, with D uncertain. Germline CDR1 is DFQATT and CDR2 is SNEGSKA (reference sequence). V gave up 8 bases and J gave up 2 bases, with 9 bases separating them. This CDR3 contains 11 residues. CDR3 amino acids: CSLAVQETQYF. The CDR3 DNA reads TGCAGTTTGGCAGTGCAAGAGACCCAGTACTTC.

This clonotype appeared a few times. V and J are TRBV15 and TRBJ2-1; 7 bases line up with TRBD2. V lost 3 bases to trimming and J lost 3 bases; unmatched junction nucleotides: 11. CDR3 length: 17 residues. CDR1 is LNHNV, CDR2 YYDKDF, per germline (reference sequence). CDR3 nucleotide sequence: TGTGCCACCAGCAGGGGGGGAGGGAACTCAGTCTACAATGAGCAGTTCTTC. Translation gives CATSRGGGNSVYNEQFF.

Concerning this clonotype itself: It may be a read error: a sequence one base away is much more abundant. The chain has TRBV6-1 and TRBJ2-1; D call uncertain. This CDR3 region has 13 residues. The germline CDR1 and CDR2 sequences are MNHNS and SASEGT. The chain's CDR3 is CASTLDPRNEQLF. CDR3 in DNA: TGTGCCAGCACCTTAGACCCGAGGAATGAGCAGCTCTTC.

There are a few counts of this clonotype. The V gene is TRBV20-1, the J gene TRBJ1-1; unclear D gene. The germline V gene encodes CDR1 DFQATT and CDR2 SNEGSKA (reference sequence). CDR3 length: 12 amino acids. The V end lost 0 bases, the J end lost 8 bases, and 10 bases lay between the germline ends. The CDR3 is CSARDLPSEAFF. CDR3 coding DNA: TGCAGTGCTAGAGATTTACCTTCCGAAGCTTTCTTT.

This clonotype appeared many times. The chain recombines TRBV18 with TRBJ1-5; possibly TRBD1 for D (6 bases). Germline CDR1 is KGHSH and CDR2 is LQKENI. Trimming left V 1 base short and J 4 bases short, with 11 bases between. CDR3 size: 15 residues. In DNA form, the CDR3 reads TGTGCCAGCTCACCACAAACAGGGCTTAATCAGCCCCAGCATTTT. Amino acid sequence: CASSPQTGLNQPQHF.

This clonotype was seen only once. This sequence joins TRBV3-1 and TRBJ2-1; 10 bases are a match to TRBD2. V was pared by 4 bases and J by 8 bases, with 5 bases of the junction left unmatched. The CDR3 is 14 amino acids. The germline V gene has CDR1 LGHDT and CDR2 YNNKEL (reference sequence). CDR3 protein: CASSPGTSVYEQFF. The CDR3 nucleotides are TGTGCCAGCAGCCCGGGGACTAGCGTCTATGAGCAGTTCTTC.

This clonotype has only a few counts. This chain connects TRBV7-2 to TRBJ2-5, with unresolved D. V was clipped by 5 bases and J by 0 bases, with 13 bases between them. The CDR3 extends over 15 amino acids. CDR1 and CDR2 (germline): SGHTA, FQGNSA. The CDR3 bases are TGTGCCAGCAGCCGCACCCAGAGTGACCAAGAGACCCAGTACTTC. This codes for CASSRTQSDQETQYF.

CDR3 nucleotide sequence: TGTGCTAGTGGCAGCGGCAGCTCCTACAATGAGCAGTTCTTC. Protein: CASGSGSSYNEQFF. The rearrangement joins TRBV19 to TRBJ2-1; D may be TRBD2 (5 bases). This CDR3 comprises 14 residues. The V gene's germline CDR1 is LNHDA and CDR2 SQIVND (reference sequence).

This clonotype appeared many times. The V call is TRBV6-1, the J call TRBJ1-1, with D maybe TRBD1 (5 bases). Germline V gene sequence: CDR1 MNHNS, CDR2 SASEGT. The CDR3 spans 13 residues. Between the trimmed V and J ends, which lost 3 bases and 0 bases, there was a span of 5 bases. The CDR3 reads CASSDRVNTEAFF. CDR3 nucleotide sequence: TGTGCCAGCAGTGACAGGGTGAACACTGAAGCTTTCTTT.

The V and J genes are TRBV6-1 and TRBJ2-7, with TRBD1 matching over 8 bases. Germline loops: CDR1 MNHNS, CDR2 SASEGT. V trimming: 5 bases; J trimming: 5 bases; junction bases outside the gene matches: 8. The CDR3 is made up of 14 amino acids. The CDR3 nucleotides are TGTGCCAGCAGTTACGCGGCAGGGGGCGACGAGCAGTACTTC. It encodes CASSYAAGGDEQYF.

This clonotype was picked up a small number of times. The chain joins TRBV7-9 to TRBJ2-7; possibly TRBD1 or TRBD2 for D (6 bases each). Trimming cost V 0 bases and J 4 bases, with 16 bases left between them. The germline CDR1 and CDR2 sequences are SEHNR and FQNEAQ (reference sequence). The CDR3 is 16 residues long. CDR3 in amino acids: CASSLAGAGTKYEQYF. The CDR3 DNA reads TGTGCCAGCAGCTTAGCGGGGGCGGGGACCAAATACGAGCAGTACTTC.

This chain uses TRBV7-2 with TRBJ1-1; D is unclear. The CDR3 contains 14 residues. The germline V gene encodes CDR1 SGHTA and CDR2 FQGNSA. Trimming removed 3 bases at V and 0 bases at J, with 8 bases between. CDR3 residues: CASSFDLVNTEAFF. The CDR3 region has the DNA TGTGCCAGCAGCTTTGATCTCGTGAACACTGAAGCTTTCTTT. Full variable domain (outside the CDR3, taken from reference TRBV7-2 and TRBJ1-1): GAGVSQSPSNKVTEKGKDVELRCDPISGHTALYWYRQSLGQGLEFLIYFQGNSAPDKSGLPSDRFSAERTGGSVSTLTIQRTQQEDSAVYLCASSFDLVNTEAFFGQGTRLTVV.

The chain is built from TRBV20-1 and TRBJ2-1, with 7 bases aligning to TRBD2. CDR3 length: 13 residues. Germline V gene data show CDR1 as DFQATT and CDR2 as SNEGSKA (reference sequence). V lost 6 bases to trimming and J lost 2 bases; unmatched junction nucleotides: 4. The CDR3 DNA reads TGCAGTGCCCCGGGACTAACCTACAATGAGCAGTTCTTC. This sequence encodes CSAPGLTYNEQFF.

This clonotype was seen many times. The rearrangement joins TRBV6-2 or TRBV6-3 to TRBJ2-7, with 10 bases identical to TRBD2. The CDR3 spans 17 residues. V lost 4 bases and J lost 2; bases outside the gene matches: 11. Germline CDR1 reads MNHEY; CDR2 reads SVGEGT. The chain's CDR3 is CASSSRLGAGGTYEQYF. CDR3 sequence (DNA): TGTGCCAGCAGTTCCCGCTTGGGAGCGGGGGGGACCTACGAGCAGTACTTC.

This clonotype came up a few times. The CDR3 bases are TGTGCCACTACAGGGCCTAGCTCCTACGAGCAGTACTTC. This codes for CATTGPSSYEQYF. V usage is TRBV6-2 or TRBV6-3 and J usage is TRBJ2-7; a possible D gene is TRBD1 (6 bases). V gave up 10 bases and J gave up 0 bases, with 13 bases separating them. CDR3 length: 13 amino acids. Germline V gives CDR1 MNHEY, CDR2 SVGEGT.

This chain's CDR3 is CASSLGFRAGYNEKLFF. The CDR3 DNA reads TGTGCCAGCAGTTTAGGATTTCGGGCCGGGTATAATGAAAAACTGTTTTTT. This chain connects TRBV28 to TRBJ1-4; the D is unclear. The germline CDR1 and CDR2 sequences are MDHEN and SYDVKM. Trimming cost V 2 bases and J 4 bases, with 17 bases left between them. CDR3 length: 17 residues.